Reported below is one T cell receptor beta chain. Its antigen is currently unknown. This record belongs to a study of a mutant IDH1 vaccine in newly diagnosed glioma. The method was immunoSEQ multiplex PCR; TCRdb's version includes in-frame clones alone and lacks a portion of them. The top ten hold around 18% of the sample, which has 9,500 to 13,000 clones, about four fifths seen once. Time point specified: week 47, end of study. Doses of 300 ug of mutant IDH1 20-mer peptide were given with topical imiquimod. Germline V gene lookup returns CDR1 SGHRS and CDR2 YFSETQ. The V end was cut by 4 bases, the J end by 3 bases, with 11 bases between. This CDR3 spans 13 amino acids.

This clonotype was obtained from a man younger than 40 with glioma. The gene calls are TRBV5-1 and TRBJ2-7; D is possibly TRBD1 (6 bases). The sample was PBMCs, taken from a glioma patient whose treatment included an IDH1 peptide vaccine. The CDR3 DNA sequence: TGCGCCAGCAGCAAGGACAGCCACTACGAGCAGTACTTC. Translation gives CASSKDSHYEQYF.